The source of this T cell receptor (beta chain) is a study of shared clonotypes between healthy human individuals. General study points: Researchers found naive subsets generally carried larger estimated richness than memory subsets. Among donors, the sharing of clonotypes was expected to be influenced by sequencing depth.

About this clone itself: Antigen specificity is unknown.

Only in-frame clones appear in the TCRdb table, and some are missing; sequencing was by immunoSEQ multiplex PCR. This table holds about 2.1 million clones, 80% to 95% found once. CDR3 size: 17 residues. V was clipped by 6 bases and J by 3 bases; unmatched bases: 13. Germline CDR1 and CDR2: MDHEN and SYDVKM. CD45RO-negative CD8 cells positively selected for CCR7 made up the naive population, which excluded terminally differentiated effector memory CD45RA+ cells. This chain links TRBV28 with TRBJ2-3, with 9 positions matching TRBD1. Sequenced material: naive CD8+ T cells from PBMCs. The receptor comes from a man between 18 and 35 years old in good health. Some clones in this sample may be carry-over from other donors' samples. CDR3 coding DNA: TGTGCCAGCAGACTTCACTCCGGGACAGGGAGGACAGATACGCAGTATTTT. The encoded protein is CASRLHSGTGRTDTQYF. The full variable domain, in which reference TRBV28 and TRBJ2-3 provide the parts outside the CDR3, is DVKVTQSSRYLVKRTGEKVFLECVQDMDHENMFWYRQDPGLGLRLIYFSYDVKMKEKGDIPEGYSVSREKKERFSLILESASTNQTSMYLCASRLHSGTGRTDTQYFGPGTRLTVL.